Sequencing of this T cell receptor (beta chain) was carried out in a study of a mutant IDH1 vaccine in newly diagnosed glioma. Whole-study findings and limits: Pseudoprogression looked unconnected to shifts in top peripheral T cell clonotypes.

Only one count was recorded for this clone. The antigen remains unidentified. Using immunoSEQ multiplex PCR, the repertoire was profiled, and TCRdb retains in-frame clones only, with some absent. The sample records about 83,000 clones, roughly 90% being singletons. V gave up 5 bases and J gave up 6 bases, with 17 bases separating them. The length of the CDR3 is 15 residues. The V gene's germline CDR1 is SNHLY and CDR2 FYNNEI. Documented time point: week 5, during vaccination. Every vaccination contained 300 ug of the mutant IDH1 20-mer peptide and was paired with topical imiquimod. This chain links TRBV2 with TRBJ1-5; possibly TRBD1 for D (6 bases). The receptor was derived from a woman aged 50 to 60 with glioma. The sequences come from PBMCs, collected from a glioma patient whose treatment included an IDH1 peptide vaccine. The CDR3 spells CASSPQGQESQPQHF. The DNA for the CDR3 is TGTGCCAGCAGTCCACAGGGTCAGGAGAGTCAGCCCCAGCATTTT.